This record concerns one T cell receptor (beta chain) sequence. Its cognate antigen is unknown. This sample was included in a study of long-term antiretroviral therapy in people with HIV. For the study at large: When the earliest samples were collected, ART was typically delayed until CD4 counts fell. Study-wide results and caveats: Versus controls, repertoires in people with HIV had narrower CDR3 length ranges. Pre-ART expanded TRB clones stayed dominant throughout, though often decreasing after ART. Post-treatment diversity went higher with ART but stayed below transplant donor controls.

The CDR3 is made up of 15 amino acids. With V trimmed by 6 bases and J by 9 bases, 12 bases remained unmatched. The germline V gene has CDR1 LNHDA and CDR2 SQIVND (reference sequence). It was version v3.0 of the immunoSEQ assay that was run at survey level. Assay: immunoSEQ multiplex PCR; the TCRdb copy retains only in-frame clones and omits some. The sample lists about 11,000 clones, roughly four fifths occurring once. This sample comprised unsorted PBMCs, obtained 1.2 years after starting antiretroviral therapy. The genes are TRBV19 and TRBJ1-4; 8 bases map to TRBD1. This sequence originates from a man aged 35-49 years with HIV. The CDR3 here is CASSLLTGERQKLFF. The CDR3 region has the DNA TGTGCCAGTAGCCTACTGACAGGGGAGAGGCAAAAACTGTTTTTT.